Reported below is one T cell receptor beta chain. These data come from a study of blood T cell repertoires in COVID-19. On the study more broadly: The cDNA or gDNA used as material had been derived from T cells, B-cell-depleted T cells, or PBMCs.

Participants had their cohort set by participant-reported clinical history. In the authors' methods: For nucleated cells, counts were estimated from reference gene primer amplification. Here immunoSEQ multiplex PCR was the method, and the copy in TCRdb shows in-frame clones only, minus some. That table gives V, J and clone size, and the DNA gave D and trimming. The data show 300,000 to 350,000 clones, almost 90% seen once. This TCR came from a woman aged 18-35 years with acute COVID-19. Sequencing was carried out using PBMCs or T cells enriched from blood (not recorded which).

The CDR3 bases are TGTGCCAGCAGGGCTACTAGCGCAGCAGCGTTGGAGCAGTTCTTC. Protein: CASRATSAAALEQFF. The chain joins TRBV6-5 to TRBJ2-1, with 7 bases matching TRBD2. The CDR3 length is 15 residues. CDR1 and CDR2 (germline): MNHEY, SVGAGI. With 6 bases clipped from V and 10 bases from J, the junction kept 15 bases outside the gene matches.